These T cell receptor beta chains were read from a single sample in a study of T-cell reconstitution after alpha-beta-depleted transplantation in children. TCRdb ran MiXCR on the PCR reads and lists one entry per CDR3 protein. The repertoire has hundreds of thousands of distinct CDR3 sequences, 8% to 9.5% of them found once; the top ten carry about 6.2%. Sequencing used PBMCs from the stem cell graft donor, obtained from the stem cell graft. These receptors were collected from a human donor who donated a stem cell graft to a child with acute lymphoblastic leukemia. Both conserved end residues are part of each CDR3. D genes are given only for firm matches. Size values are once, few and many counts, or a class for expanded clones, and some rows have none.

13	TRBJ1-5	-	TRBV20-1	-	CSARGLGNQPQHF
13	TRBJ1-1	-	TRBV18	many	CASSPQGEGEAFF
16	TRBJ2-5	TRBD2	TRBV10-2	many	CASRATSGGFDETQYF
15	TRBJ2-2	TRBD1	TRBV5-1	-	CASSLRTGLVGELFF
14	TRBJ1-2	-	TRBV7-8	few	CASSLSGTNYGYTF
17	TRBJ2-2	TRBD2	TRBV6-5	-	CASRAGTSGDRAGELFF
15	TRBJ2-7	-	TRBV7-2	-	CASSANGGGSYEQYF
13	TRBJ2-3	TRBD2	TRBV20-1	few	CSGFGGSTDTQYF
12	TRBJ1-2	-	TRBV12-3/TRBV12-4	many	CASIGQGYGYTF
13	TRBJ2-3	-	TRBV11-2	few	CASERGDTDTQYF
20	TRBJ2-1	-	TRBV18	many	CASSPGIPGPDFVSPHEQFF
15	TRBJ2-7	-	TRBV7-6	many	CASSMGDPASNEQYF
11	TRBJ1-2	-	TRBV4-1	-	CATSEGYGYTF
16	TRBJ2-1	TRBD2	TRBV5-1	-	CASSFGGGISYHEQFF
13	TRBJ2-5	-	TRBV5-1	many	CASSSALSETQYF
20	TRBJ2-7	-	TRBV20-1	many	CSASFYSLSLFVSASYEQYF
12	TRBJ2-7	-	TRBV10-2	-	CASSERTHGQYF
15	TRBJ2-7	-	TRBV11-2	few	CASSLEGSGRYEQYF
14	TRBJ2-3	-	TRBV20-1	-	CSAREGGRRDTQYF
14	TRBJ1-1	TRBD1	TRBV19	-	CASSTRDRVAEAFF
14	TRBJ1-2	-	TRBV7-2	few	CASSDLNRLYGYTF
12	TRBJ2-5	-	TRBV12-5	-	CAKILDAETQYF
14	TRBJ1-2	TRBD1	TRBV2	few	CASILLPGGTGYTF
15	TRBJ1-1	-	TRBV11-1	few	CASSLEAGRGTEAFF